This T cell receptor beta chain is drawn from a study of patients and donors after allogeneic stem cell transplantation. MiXCR was run by TCRdb on the RT-PCR reads, yielding one entry per CDR3 protein. Seen here are around 240,000 distinct CDR3 sequences, roughly 15% observed once, and the top ten hold under 14%. This clonotype showed up just a few times. V lost 7 bases and J lost 4, with 8 bases in between. The CDR3 sequence is 13 residues long. Per germline, CDR1 LNHDA and CDR2 SQIVND (reference sequence). The TCR comes from a human donor who was either an allogeneic HSCT recipient or a stem cell or donor lymphocyte infusion donor (not recorded which). It is not recorded whose cells these are; they may come from a transplant donor. This chain uses TRBV19 with TRBJ2-6, with no clear D. Sequencing used blood, either unsorted or a sorted T cell fraction (not recorded which). Here the CDR3 DNA reads TGTGCCAGTACCCCTCTGGGGGCCAACGTCCTGACTTTC. Translating it yields CASTPLGANVLTF.